This TCR beta chain comes out of a study of blood T cell repertoires in COVID-19. Background on the study: Sites in the United States, Italy and Spain provided acute and convalescent COVID-19 samples. Sources were T cells, B-cell-depleted T cells, or PBMCs; the material itself was cDNA or gDNA.

In the original workflow: Estimation of nucleated cell counts relied on the amplification of reference gene primers. Here immunoSEQ multiplex PCR was the method, and the copy in TCRdb shows in-frame clones only, minus some. That table gives V, J and clone size, and the DNA gave D and trimming. The repertoire holds 200,000 to 250,000 clones, with 84% as singletons. The CDR3 is made up of 15 amino acids. The J segment lost 0 bases and the V segment lost 6 bases, leaving 6 bases of the junction unmatched. CDR1 and CDR2 (germline): SGDLS, YYNGEE. The sample was peripheral blood. The clonotype was recovered from an elderly woman with active or convalescent COVID-19. The genes are TRBV9 and TRBJ2-3; 8 bases are a match to TRBD1. CDR3 DNA sequence: TGTGCCAGCACCTCAGGGACAGGAAGCACAGATACGCAGTATTTT. Protein product: CASTSGTGSTDTQYF.